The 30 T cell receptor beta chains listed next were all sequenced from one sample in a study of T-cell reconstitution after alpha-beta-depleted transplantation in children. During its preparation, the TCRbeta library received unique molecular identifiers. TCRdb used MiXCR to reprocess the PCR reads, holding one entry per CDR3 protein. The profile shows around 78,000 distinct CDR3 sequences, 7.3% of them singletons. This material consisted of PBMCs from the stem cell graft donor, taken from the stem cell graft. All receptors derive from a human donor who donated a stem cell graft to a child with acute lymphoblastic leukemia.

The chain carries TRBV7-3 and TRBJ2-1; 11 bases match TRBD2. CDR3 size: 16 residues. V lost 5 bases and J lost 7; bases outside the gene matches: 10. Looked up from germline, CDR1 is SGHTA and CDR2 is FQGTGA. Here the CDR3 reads CASSPAGLAGGNEQFF. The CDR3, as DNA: TGTGCCAGCAGCCCAGCCGGGCTAGCGGGAGGAAATGAGCAGTTCTTC.

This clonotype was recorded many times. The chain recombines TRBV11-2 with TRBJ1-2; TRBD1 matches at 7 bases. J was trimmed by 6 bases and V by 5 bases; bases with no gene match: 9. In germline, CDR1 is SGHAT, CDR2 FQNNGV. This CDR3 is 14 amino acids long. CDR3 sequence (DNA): TGTGCCAGCAGCCCTCCATGGCAGGGGGATGGCTACACCTTC. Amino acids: CASSPPWQGDGYTF.

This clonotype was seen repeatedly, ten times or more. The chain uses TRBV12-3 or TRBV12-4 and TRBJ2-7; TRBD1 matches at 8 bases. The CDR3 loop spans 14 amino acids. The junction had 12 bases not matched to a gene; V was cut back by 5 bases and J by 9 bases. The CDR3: CASSRTGTTAGQYF. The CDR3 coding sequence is TGTGCCAGCAGTCGGACAGGGACGACCGCGGGGCAGTACTTC.

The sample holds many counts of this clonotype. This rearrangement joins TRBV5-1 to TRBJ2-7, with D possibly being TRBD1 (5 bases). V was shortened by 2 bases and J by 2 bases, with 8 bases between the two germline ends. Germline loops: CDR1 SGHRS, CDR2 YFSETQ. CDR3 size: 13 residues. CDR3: CASSFSTAYEQYF. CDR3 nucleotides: TGCGCCAGCAGCTTCTCGACAGCCTACGAGCAGTACTTC.

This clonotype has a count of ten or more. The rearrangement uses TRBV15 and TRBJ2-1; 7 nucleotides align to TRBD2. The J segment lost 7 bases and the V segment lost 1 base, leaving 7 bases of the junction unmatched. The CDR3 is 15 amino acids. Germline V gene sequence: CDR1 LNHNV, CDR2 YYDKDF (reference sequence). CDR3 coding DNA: TGTGCCACCAGCAGAGTACCCGGGACTAAGAATGAGCAGTTCTTC. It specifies CATSRVPGTKNEQFF.

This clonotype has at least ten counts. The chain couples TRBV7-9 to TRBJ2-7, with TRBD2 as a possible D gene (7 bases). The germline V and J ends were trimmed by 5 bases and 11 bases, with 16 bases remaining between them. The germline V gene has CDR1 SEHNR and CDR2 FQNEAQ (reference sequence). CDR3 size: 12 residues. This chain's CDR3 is CASSPSRGGEYF. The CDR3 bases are TGTGCCAGCAGCCCCAGTAGAGGGGGGGAGTACTTC. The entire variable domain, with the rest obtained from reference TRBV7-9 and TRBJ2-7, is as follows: DTGVSQNPRHKITKRGQNVTFRCDPISEHNRLYWYRQTLGQGPEFLTYFQNEAQLEKSRLLSDRFSAERPKGSFSTLEIQRTEQGDSAMYLCASSPSRGGEYFGPGTRLTVT.

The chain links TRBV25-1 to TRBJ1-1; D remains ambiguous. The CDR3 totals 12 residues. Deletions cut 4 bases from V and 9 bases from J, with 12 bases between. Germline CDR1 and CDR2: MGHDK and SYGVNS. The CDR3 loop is CASSGLRRKAFF. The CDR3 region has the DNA TGTGCCAGCAGTGGACTACGACGGAAAGCTTTCTTT.

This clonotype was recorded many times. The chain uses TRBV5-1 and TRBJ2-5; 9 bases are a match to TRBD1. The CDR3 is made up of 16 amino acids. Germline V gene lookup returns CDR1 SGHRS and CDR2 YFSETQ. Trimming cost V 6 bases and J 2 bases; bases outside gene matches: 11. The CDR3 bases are TGCGCCAGCATCAAAGAGGGACAGGGAATACAAGAGACCCAGTACTTC. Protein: CASIKEGQGIQETQYF.

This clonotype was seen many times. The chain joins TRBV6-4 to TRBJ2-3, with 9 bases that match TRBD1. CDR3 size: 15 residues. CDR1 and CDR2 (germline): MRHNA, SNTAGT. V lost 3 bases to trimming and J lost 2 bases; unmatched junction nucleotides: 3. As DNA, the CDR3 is TGTGCCAGCAGTGAGGGGACAGGGCACACAGATACGCAGTATTTT. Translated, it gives CASSEGTGHTDTQYF.

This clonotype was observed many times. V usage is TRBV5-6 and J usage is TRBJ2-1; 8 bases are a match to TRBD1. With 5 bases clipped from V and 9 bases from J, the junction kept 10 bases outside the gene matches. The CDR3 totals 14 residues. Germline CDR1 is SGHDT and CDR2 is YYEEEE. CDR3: CASSQDRVGSEQFF. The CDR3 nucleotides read TGTGCCAGCAGTCAGGACAGGGTCGGTAGTGAGCAGTTCTTC.

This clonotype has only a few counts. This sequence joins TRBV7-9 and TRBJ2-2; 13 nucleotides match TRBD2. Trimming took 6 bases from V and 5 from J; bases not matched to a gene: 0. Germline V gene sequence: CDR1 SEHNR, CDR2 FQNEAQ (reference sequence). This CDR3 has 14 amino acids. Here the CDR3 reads CASRGLAGTGELFF. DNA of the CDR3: TGTGCCAGCAGGGGACTAGCGGGAACCGGGGAGCTGTTTTTT.

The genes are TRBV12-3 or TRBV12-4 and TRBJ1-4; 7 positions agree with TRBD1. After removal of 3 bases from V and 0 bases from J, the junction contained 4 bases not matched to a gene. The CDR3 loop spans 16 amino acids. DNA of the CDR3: TGTGCCAGCAGTTTCGGACAGGTTGCAACTAATGAAAAACTGTTTTTT. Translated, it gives CASSFGQVATNEKLFF.

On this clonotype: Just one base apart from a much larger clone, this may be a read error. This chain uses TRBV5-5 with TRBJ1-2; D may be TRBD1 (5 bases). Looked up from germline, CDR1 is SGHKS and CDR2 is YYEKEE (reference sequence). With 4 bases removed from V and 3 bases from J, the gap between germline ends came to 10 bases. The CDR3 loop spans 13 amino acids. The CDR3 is CASSLGLDYGYTF. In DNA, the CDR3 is TGTGCCAGCAGCCTGGGGCTAGACTATGGCTACACCTTC.

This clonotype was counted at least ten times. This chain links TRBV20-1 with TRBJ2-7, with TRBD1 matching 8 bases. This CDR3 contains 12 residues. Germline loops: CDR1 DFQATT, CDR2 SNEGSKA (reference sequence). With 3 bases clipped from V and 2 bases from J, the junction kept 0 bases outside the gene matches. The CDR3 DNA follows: TGCAGTGCTAGGGACAGGGCCTACGAGCAGTACTTC. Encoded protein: CSARDRAYEQYF.

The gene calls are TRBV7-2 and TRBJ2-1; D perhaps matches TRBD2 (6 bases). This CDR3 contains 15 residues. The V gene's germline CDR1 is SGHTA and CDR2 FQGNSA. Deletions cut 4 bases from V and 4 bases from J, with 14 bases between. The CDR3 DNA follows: TGTGCCAGCAGCTCCGCGCGGGACCTTTACAATGAGCAGTTCTTC. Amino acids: CASSSARDLYNEQFF.

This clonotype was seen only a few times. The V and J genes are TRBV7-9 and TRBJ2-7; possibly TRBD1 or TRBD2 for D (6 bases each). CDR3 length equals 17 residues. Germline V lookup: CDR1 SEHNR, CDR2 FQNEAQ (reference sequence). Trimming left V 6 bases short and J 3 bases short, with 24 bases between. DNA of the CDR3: TGTGCCAGCAGAGTAACCCGCGGGTTAGGGGGGCGCTACGAGCAGTACTTC. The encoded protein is CASRVTRGLGGRYEQYF.

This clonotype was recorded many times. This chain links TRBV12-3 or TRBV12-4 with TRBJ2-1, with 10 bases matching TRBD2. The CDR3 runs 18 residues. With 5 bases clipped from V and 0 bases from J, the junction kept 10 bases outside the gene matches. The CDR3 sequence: CASSTLFSGGSSYNEQFF. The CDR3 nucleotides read TGTGCCAGCAGTACATTGTTTAGCGGGGGGAGCTCCTACAATGAGCAGTTCTTC.

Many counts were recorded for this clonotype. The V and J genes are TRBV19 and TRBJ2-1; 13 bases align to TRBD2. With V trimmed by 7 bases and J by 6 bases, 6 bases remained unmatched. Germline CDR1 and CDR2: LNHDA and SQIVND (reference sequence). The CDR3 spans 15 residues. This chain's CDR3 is CASKLTSGGANEQFF. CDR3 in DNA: TGTGCCAGTAAACTTACTAGCGGGGGGGCCAATGAGCAGTTCTTC.

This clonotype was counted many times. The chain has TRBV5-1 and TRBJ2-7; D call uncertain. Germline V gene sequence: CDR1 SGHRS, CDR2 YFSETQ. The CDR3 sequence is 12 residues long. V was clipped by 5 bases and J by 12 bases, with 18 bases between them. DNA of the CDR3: TGCGCCAGCAGTTTGTACACCCGCCAATTGTACTTC. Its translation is CASSLYTRQLYF. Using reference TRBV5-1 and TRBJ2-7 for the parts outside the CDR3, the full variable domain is KAGVTQTPRYLIKTRGQQVTLSCSPISGHRSVSWYQQTPGQGLQFLFEYFSETQRNKGNFPGRFSGRQFSNSRSEMNVSTLELGDSALYLCASSLYTRQLYFGPGTRLTVT.

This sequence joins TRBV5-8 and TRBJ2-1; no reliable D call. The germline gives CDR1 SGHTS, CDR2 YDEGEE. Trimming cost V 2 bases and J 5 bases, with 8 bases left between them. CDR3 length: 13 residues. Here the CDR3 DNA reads TGTGCCAGCAGCTTCTCCCTTAACAATGAGCAGTTCTTC. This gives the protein CASSFSLNNEQFF.

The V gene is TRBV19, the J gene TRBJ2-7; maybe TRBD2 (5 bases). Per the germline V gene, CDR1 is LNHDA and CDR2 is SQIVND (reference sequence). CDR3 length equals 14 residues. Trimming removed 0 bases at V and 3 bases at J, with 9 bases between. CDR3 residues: CASSIDHAGYEQYF. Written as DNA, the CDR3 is TGTGCCAGTAGTATAGACCATGCGGGCTACGAGCAGTACTTC. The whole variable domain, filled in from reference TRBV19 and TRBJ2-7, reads DGGITQSPKYLFRKEGQNVTLSCEQNLNHDAMYWYRQDPGQGLRLIYYSQIVNDFQKGDIAEGYSVSREKKESFPLTVTSAQKNPTAFYLCASSIDHAGYEQYFGPGTRLTVT.

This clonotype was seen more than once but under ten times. The CDR3: CASSQDERSNSPLHF. Here the CDR3 DNA reads TGTGCCAGCAGCCAAGATGAGCGGTCTAATTCACCCCTCCACTTT. The rearrangement joins TRBV4-2 to TRBJ1-6; D remains unclear. The V and J ends lost 0 bases and 6 bases respectively, with 9 bases between them. The length of the CDR3 is 15 residues. Germline V gene sequence: CDR1 LGHNA, CDR2 YNFKEQ.

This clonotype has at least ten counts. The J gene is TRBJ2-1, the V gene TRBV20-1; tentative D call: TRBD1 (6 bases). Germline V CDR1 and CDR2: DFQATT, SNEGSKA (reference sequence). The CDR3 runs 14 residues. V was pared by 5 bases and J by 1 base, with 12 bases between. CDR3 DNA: TGCAGTGCTCAAACAGGGTTGTCCTACAATGAGCAGTTCTTC. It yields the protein CSAQTGLSYNEQFF.

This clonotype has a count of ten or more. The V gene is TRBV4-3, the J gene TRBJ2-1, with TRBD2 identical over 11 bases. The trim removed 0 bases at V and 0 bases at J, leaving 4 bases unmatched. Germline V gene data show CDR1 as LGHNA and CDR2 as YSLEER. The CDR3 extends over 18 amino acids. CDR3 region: CASSQDGTSGFSYNEQFF. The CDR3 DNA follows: TGCGCCAGCAGCCAAGACGGGACTAGCGGATTCTCCTACAATGAGCAGTTCTTC.

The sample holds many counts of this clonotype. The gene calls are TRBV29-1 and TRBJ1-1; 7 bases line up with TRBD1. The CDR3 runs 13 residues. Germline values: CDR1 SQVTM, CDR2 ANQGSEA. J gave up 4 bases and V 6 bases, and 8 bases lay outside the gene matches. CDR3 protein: CSVLTGKSTEAFF. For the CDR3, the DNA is TGCAGCGTCCTGACAGGGAAGAGCACTGAAGCTTTCTTT.

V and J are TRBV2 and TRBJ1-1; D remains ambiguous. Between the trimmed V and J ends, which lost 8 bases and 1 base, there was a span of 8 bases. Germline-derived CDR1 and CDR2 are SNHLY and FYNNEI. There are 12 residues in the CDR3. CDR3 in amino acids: CASSEGNTEAFF. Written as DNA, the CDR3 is TGTGCCAGCTCGGAAGGGAACACTGAAGCTTTCTTT.

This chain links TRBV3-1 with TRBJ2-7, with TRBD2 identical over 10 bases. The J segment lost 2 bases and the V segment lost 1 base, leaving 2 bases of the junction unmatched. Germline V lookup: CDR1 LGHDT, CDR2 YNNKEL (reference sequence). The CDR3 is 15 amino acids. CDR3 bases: TGTGCCAGCAGCCAAGGGACTAGCGGAACCTACGAGCAGTACTTC. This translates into CASSQGTSGTYEQYF.

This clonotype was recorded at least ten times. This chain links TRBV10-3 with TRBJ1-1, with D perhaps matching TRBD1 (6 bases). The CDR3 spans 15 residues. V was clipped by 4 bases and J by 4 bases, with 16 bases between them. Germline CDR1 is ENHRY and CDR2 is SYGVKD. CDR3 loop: CAISVGGRGSTEAFF. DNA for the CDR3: TGTGCCATCAGTGTGGGGGGGAGGGGGAGCACTGAAGCTTTCTTT.

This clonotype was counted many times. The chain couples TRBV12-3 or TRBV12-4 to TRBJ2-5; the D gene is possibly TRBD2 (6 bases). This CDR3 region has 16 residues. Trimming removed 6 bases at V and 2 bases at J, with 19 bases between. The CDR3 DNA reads TGTGCCAGCAGCTCAGTCGGTAGCGGCCGGCAAGAGACCCAGTACTTC. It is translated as CASSSVGSGRQETQYF.

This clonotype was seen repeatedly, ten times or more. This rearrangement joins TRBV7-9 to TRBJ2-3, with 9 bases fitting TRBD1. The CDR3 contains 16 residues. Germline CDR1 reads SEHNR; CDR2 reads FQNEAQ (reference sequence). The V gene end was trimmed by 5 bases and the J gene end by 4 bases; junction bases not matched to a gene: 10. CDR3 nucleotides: TGTGCCAGCAGCCTAGAGGACAGGGGAGAACCAGATACGCAGTATTTT. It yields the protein CASSLEDRGEPDTQYF.